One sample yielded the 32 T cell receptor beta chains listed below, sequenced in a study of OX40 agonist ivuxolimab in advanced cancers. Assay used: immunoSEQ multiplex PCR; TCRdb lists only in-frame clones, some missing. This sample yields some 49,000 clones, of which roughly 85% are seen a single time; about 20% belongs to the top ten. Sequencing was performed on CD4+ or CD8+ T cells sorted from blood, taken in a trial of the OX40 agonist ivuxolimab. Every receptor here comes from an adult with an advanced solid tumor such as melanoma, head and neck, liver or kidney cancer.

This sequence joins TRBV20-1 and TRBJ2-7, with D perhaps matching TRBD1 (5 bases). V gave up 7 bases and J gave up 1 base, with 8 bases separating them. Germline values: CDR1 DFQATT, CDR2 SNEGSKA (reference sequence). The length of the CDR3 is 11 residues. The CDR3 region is CSGDRSYEQYF. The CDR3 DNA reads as TGCAGTGGAGACAGATCCTACGAGCAGTACTTC.

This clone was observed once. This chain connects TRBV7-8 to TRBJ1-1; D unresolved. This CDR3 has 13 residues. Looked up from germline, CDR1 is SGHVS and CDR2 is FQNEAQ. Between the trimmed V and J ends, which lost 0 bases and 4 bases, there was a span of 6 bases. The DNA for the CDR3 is TGTGCCAGCAGCTTAGCGAGCGGCACTGAAGCTTTCTTT. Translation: CASSLASGTEAFF.

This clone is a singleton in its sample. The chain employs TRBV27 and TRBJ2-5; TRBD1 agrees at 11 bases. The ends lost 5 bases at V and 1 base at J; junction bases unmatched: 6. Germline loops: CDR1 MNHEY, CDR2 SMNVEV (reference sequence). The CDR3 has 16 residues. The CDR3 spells CASSPRTGGFQETQYF. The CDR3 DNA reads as TGTGCCAGCAGTCCACGGACAGGGGGCTTCCAAGAGACCCAGTACTTC.

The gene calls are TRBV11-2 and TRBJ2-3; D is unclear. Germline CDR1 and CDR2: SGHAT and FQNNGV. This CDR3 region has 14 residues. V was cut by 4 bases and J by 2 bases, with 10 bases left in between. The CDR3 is CASSSGGPTDTQYF. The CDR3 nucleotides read TGTGCCAGCAGCTCAGGCGGACCCACAGATACGCAGTATTTT.

The CDR3 coding sequence is TGTGCCAGCAGTAAAACTGGGGAATCCTCCTACAATGAGCAGTTCTTC. Translated, it gives CASSKTGESSYNEQFF. The chain uses TRBV2 and TRBJ2-1; D unresolved. Trimming took 5 bases from V and 0 from J, leaving 14 bases between them. Germline loops: CDR1 SNHLY, CDR2 FYNNEI. The CDR3 sequence is 16 residues long. The whole variable domain, remainder taken from reference TRBV2 and TRBJ2-1, is EPEVTQTPSHQVTQMGQEVILRCVPISNHLYFYWYRQILGQKVEFLVSFYNNEISEKSEIFDDQFSVERPDGSNFTLKIRSTKLEDSAMYFCASSKTGESSYNEQFFGPGTRLTVL.

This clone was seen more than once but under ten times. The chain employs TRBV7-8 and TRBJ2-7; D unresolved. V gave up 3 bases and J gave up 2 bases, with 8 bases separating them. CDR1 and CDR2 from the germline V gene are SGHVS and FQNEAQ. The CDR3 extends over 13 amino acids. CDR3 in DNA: TGTGCCAGCAGCTTCGGCAGTGCCTACGAGCAGTACGTC. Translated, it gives CASSFGSAYEQYV.

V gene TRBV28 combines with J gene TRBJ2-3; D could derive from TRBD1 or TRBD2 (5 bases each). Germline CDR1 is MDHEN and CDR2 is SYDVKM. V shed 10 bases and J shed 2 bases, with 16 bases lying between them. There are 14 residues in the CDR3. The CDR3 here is CAIHPRDPTDTQYF. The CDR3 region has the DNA TGTGCCATCCATCCCCGGGACCCCACAGATACGCAGTATTTT.

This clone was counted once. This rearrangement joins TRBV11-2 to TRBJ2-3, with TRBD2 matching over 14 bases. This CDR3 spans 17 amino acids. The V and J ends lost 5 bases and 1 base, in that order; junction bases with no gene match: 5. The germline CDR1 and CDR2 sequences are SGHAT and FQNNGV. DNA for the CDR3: TGTGCCAGCAGCCCAGCGACTAGCGGGGGGGGCACAGATACGCAGTATTTT. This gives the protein CASSPATSGGGTDTQYF.

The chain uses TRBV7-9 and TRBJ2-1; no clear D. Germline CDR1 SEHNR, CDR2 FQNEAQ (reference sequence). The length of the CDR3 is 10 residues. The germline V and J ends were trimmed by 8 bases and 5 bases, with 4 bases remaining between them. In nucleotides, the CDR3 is TGTGCCAGCGTGAACAATGAGCAGTTCTTC. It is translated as CASVNNEQFF.

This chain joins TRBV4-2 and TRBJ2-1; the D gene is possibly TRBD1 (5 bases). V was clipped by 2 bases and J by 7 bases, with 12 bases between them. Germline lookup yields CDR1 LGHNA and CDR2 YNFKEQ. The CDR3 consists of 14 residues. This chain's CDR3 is CASSQRATGNEQFF. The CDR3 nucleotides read TGTGCCAGCAGCCAACGCGCAACAGGAAATGAGCAGTTCTTC.

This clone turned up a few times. CDR3 amino acids: CASSTYGAGTDTQYF. The CDR3 DNA follows: TGTGCCAGCAGTACCTACGGGGCGGGGACAGATACGCAGTATTTT. V and J are TRBV6-5 and TRBJ2-3; possible D gene TRBD2, 6 bases. V lost 5 bases, J lost 3 bases, and 15 bases lay in between. The CDR3 length is 15 residues. Germline V gives CDR1 MNHEY, CDR2 SVGAGI.

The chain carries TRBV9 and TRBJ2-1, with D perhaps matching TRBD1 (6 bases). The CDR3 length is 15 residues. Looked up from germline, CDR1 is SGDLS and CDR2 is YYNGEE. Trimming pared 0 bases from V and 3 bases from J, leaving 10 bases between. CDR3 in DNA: TGTGCCAGCAGCGTAGTACAGGGAGTCTACAATGAGCAGTTCTTC. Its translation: CASSVVQGVYNEQFF.

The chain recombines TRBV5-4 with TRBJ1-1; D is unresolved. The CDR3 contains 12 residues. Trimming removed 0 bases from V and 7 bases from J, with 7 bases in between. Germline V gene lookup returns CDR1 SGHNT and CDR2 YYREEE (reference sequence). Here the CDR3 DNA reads TGTGCCAGCAGCTTGGACACCTTTGAAGCTTTCTTT. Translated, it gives CASSLDTFEAFF.

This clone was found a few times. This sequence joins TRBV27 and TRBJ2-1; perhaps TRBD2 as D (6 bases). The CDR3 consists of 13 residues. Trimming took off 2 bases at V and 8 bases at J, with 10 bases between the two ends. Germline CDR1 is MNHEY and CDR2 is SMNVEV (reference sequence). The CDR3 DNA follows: TGTGCCAGCAGTTTAATCGGGACTTATGAGCAGTTCTTC. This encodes CASSLIGTYEQFF.

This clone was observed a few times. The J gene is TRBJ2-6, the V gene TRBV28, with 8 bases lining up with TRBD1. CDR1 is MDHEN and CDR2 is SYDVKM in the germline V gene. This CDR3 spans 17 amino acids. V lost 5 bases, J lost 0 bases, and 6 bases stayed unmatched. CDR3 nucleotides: TGTGCCAGCAGTACCGGACAGGGCAACTCTGGGGCCAACGTCCTGACTTTC. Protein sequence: CASSTGQGNSGANVLTF.

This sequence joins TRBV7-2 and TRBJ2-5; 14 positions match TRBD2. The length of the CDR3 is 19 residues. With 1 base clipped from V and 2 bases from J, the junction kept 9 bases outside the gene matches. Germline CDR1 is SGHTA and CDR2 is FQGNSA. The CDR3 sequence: CASSLVHRLAGGRQETQYF. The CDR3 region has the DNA TGTGCCAGCAGCTTAGTCCACCGACTAGCGGGGGGGAGGCAAGAGACCCAGTACTTC.

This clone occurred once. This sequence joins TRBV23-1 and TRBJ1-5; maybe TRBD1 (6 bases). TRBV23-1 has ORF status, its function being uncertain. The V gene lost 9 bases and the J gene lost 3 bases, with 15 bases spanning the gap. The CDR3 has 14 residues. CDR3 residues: CARCIGTYNQPQHF. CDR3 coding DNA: TGCGCCAGGTGTATCGGGACATACAATCAGCCCCAGCATTTT.

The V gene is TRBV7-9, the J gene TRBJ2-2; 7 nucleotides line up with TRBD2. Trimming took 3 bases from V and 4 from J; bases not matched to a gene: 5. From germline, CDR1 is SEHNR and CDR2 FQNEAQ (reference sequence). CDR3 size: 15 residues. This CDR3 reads CASSFERELTGELFF. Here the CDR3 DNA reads TGTGCCAGCAGCTTCGAGCGGGAACTCACCGGGGAGCTGTTTTTT.

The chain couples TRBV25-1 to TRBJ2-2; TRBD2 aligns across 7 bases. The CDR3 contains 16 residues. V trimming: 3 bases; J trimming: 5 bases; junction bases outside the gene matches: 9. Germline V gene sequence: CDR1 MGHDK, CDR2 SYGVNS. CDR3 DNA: TGTGCCAGCAGTGATTACGGGGCTAGCGGAACCGGGGAGCTGTTTTTT. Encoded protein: CASSDYGASGTGELFF.

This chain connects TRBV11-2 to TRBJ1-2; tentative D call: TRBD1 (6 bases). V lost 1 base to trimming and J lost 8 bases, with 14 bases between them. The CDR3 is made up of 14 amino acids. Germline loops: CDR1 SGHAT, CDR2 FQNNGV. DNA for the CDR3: TGTGCCAGCAGCTTAGGGCCCCTAAGGGGGGGCTACACCTTC. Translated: CASSLGPLRGGYTF.

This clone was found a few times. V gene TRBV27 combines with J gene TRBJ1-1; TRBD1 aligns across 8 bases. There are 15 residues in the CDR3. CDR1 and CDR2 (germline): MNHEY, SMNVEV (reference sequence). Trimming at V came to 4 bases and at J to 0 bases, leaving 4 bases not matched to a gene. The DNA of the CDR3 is TGTGCCAGCAGTTGGACAGGGCGACTGAACACTGAAGCTTTCTTT. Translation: CASSWTGRLNTEAFF.

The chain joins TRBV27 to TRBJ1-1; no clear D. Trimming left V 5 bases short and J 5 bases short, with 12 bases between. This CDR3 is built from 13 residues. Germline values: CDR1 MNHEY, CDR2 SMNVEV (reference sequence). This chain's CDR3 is CASSQWTGTEAFF. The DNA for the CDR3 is TGTGCCAGCAGTCAGTGGACCGGAACTGAAGCTTTCTTT.

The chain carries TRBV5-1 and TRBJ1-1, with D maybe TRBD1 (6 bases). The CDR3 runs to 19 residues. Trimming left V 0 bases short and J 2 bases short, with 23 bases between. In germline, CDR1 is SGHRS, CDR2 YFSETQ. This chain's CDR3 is CASSLGTLGGQAPNTEAFF. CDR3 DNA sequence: TGCGCCAGCAGCTTGGGAACCCTTGGGGGGCAGGCACCTAACACTGAAGCTTTCTTT.

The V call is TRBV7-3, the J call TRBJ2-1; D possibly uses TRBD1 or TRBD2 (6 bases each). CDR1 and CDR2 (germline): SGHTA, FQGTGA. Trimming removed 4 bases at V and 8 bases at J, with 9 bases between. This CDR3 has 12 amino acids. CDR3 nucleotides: TGTGCCAGCAGCTCGGGGGCCGATGAGCAGTTCTTC. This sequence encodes CASSSGADEQFF.

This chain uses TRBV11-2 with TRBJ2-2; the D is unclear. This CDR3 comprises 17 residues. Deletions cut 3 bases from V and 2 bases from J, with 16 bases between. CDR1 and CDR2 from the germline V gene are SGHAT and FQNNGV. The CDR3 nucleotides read TGTGCCAGCAGCTTCCCTGCCGACGGAACAAACACCGGGGAGCTGTTTTTT. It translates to CASSFPADGTNTGELFF.

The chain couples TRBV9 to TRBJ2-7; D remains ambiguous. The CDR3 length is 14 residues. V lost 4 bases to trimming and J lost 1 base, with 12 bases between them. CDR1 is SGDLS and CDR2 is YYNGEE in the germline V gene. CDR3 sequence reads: CASSPPGKSYEQYF. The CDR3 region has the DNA TGTGCCAGCAGCCCTCCGGGCAAATCCTACGAGCAGTACTTC. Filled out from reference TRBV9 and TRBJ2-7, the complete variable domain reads DSGVTQTPKHLITATGQRVTLRCSPRSGDLSVYWYQQSLDQGLQFLIQYYNGEERAKGNILERFSAQQFPDLHSELNLSSLELGDSALYFCASSPPGKSYEQYFGPGTRLTVT.

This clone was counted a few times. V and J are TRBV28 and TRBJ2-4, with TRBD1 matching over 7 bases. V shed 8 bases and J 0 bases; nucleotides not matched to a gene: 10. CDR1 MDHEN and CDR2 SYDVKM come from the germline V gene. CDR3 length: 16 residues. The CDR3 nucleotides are TGTGCCAGCGGTGAGACAGGGAGTGTAGCCAAAAACATTCAGTACTTC. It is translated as CASGETGSVAKNIQYF.

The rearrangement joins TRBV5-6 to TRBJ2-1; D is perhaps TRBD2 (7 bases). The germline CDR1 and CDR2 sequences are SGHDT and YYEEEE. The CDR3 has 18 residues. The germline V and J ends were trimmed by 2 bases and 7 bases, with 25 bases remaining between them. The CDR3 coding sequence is TGTGCCAGCAGCTTTGGAGACACAAGCGGGGAAAGGGGGAATGAGCAGTTCTTC. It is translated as CASSFGDTSGERGNEQFF.

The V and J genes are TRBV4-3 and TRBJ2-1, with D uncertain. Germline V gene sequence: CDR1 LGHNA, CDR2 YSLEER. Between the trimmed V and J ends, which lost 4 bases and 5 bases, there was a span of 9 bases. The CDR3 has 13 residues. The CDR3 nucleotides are TGCGCCAGCAGCCGTCGGCTCAACAATGAGCAGTTCTTC. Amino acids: CASSRRLNNEQFF.

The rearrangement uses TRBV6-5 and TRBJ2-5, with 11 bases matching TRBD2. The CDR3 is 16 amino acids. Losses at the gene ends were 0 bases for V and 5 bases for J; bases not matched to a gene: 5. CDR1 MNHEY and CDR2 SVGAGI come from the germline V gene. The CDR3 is CASSYSASGGWETQYF. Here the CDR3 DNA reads TGTGCCAGCAGTTACTCGGCTAGCGGGGGGTGGGAGACCCAGTACTTC.

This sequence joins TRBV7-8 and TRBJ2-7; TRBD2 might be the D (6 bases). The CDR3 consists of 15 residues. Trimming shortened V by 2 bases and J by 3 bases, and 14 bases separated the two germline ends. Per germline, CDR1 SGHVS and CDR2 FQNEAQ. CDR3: CASSLLGGFIYEQYF. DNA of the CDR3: TGTGCCAGCAGCTTATTGGGGGGTTTCATCTACGAGCAGTACTTC.

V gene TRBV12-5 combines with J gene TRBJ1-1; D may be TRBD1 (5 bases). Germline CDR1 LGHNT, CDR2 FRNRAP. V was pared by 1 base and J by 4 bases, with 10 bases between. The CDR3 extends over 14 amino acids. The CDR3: CASGLGGATTEAFF. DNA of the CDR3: TGTGCTAGTGGTTTGGGTGGGGCAACCACTGAAGCTTTCTTT. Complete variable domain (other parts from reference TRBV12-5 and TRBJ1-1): DARVTQTPRHKVTEMGQEVTMRCQPILGHNTVFWYRQTMMQGLELLAYFRNRAPLDDSGMPKDRFSAEMPDATLATLKIQPSEPRDSAVYFCASGLGGATTEAFFGQGTRLTVV.